This T cell receptor beta chain appears in the sequencing data of a study of T cell responses to AZD1222 COVID-19 vaccine. On the study more broadly: Pooling covered second doses at about 4 or about 12 weeks. Points from the study as a whole: A rise in Spike-specific TCR breadth and depth followed two AZD1222 doses. Repertoire sampling was restricted to post-peak T cell response timepoints. Only a handful of people who got AZD1222 tested seropositive at baseline.

Data came from immunoSEQ multiplex PCR; TCRdb stores just in-frame clones and leaves some out. The profile shows some 99,000 clones, around 90% of them singletons. The CDR3 consists of 15 residues. The trim removed 1 base at V and 9 bases at J, leaving 8 bases unmatched. Germline lookup yields CDR1 SNHLY and CDR2 FYNNEI. This clone was counted at least ten times. What it binds is unknown. The chain carries TRBV2 and TRBJ2-7; TRBD2 matches 11 bases. The sequence was collected from an adult in good health. Sequencing was performed on peripheral blood, taken on day 0 of AZD1222 vaccination. The CDR3 DNA is TGTGCCAGCAGTGAAGTGGGACTAGCGGACCTAAGGCAGTACTTC. Protein product: CASSEVGLADLRQYF.